This T cell receptor beta chain was identified in a study of blood T cell repertoires in COVID-19. Study details: The origin of the acute and convalescent COVID-19 samples was the United States, Italy and Spain. Sources were T cells, B-cell-depleted T cells, or PBMCs; the material itself was cDNA or gDNA.

This clone was recorded a few times. Trimming cost V 7 bases and J 2 bases; bases outside gene matches: 11. This CDR3 spans 16 amino acids. In germline, CDR1 is LNHDA, CDR2 SQIVND (reference sequence). How the authors handled the data: Using reference gene primer amplification, nucleated cell counts were estimated. Libraries were prepared by immunoSEQ multiplex PCR; TCRdb keeps only in-frame clonotypes and omits some of them. That table supplies the V and J calls and clone size; D and trimming were determined from the DNA. This table has hundreds of thousands of clones, 65% to 90% appearing once. Sequenced input: peripheral blood. The V gene is TRBV19, the J gene TRBJ1-5, with 7 bases identical to TRBD1. The TCR was taken from an elderly woman with active or convalescent COVID-19. The CDR3 spells CASTPRQGIGNQPQHF. The CDR3 nucleotides read TGTGCCAGTACCCCCCGACAGGGCATAGGCAATCAGCCCCAGCATTTT.